A selection of T cell receptor beta chains follows, all from one sample in a study of CD8 T cells in Susac syndrome. TCRdb used MiXCR to reprocess the immunoSEQ multiplex PCR reads, holding one entry per CDR3 protein. The sample contains about 200,000 distinct CDR3 sequences, 75% to 95% of which appear only once. Sequenced input: CD4+ T cells from PBMCs. The receptor source for this set is a human donor with Susac syndrome. CDR3s include the opening cysteine and the closing phenylalanine or tryptophan. The D gene is left open where the match is weak. Size is stated for part of the rows, as once, few or many counts, or as a class when the clone is expanded.

size: -; V: TRBV6-2/TRBV6-3; D: TRBD2; J: TRBJ2-3; CDR3: CASSYGMASGTGDTQYF; DNA: TGTGCCAGCAGTTATGGTATGGCTAGCGGGACGGGAGATACGCAGTATTTT
size: -; V: TRBV30; D: TRBD1; J: TRBJ1-5; CDR3: CAWSGGQILSNQPQHF; DNA: TGTGCCTGGAGTGGGGGACAGATCCTTAGCAATCAGCCCCAGCATTTT
size: -; V: TRBV5-4; D: -; J: TRBJ2-1; CDR3: CASSHGPGSEQFF; DNA: TGTGCCAGCAGCCATGGACCCGGGAGCGAGCAGTTCTTC
size: -; V: TRBV20-1; D: TRBD2; J: TRBJ2-2; CDR3: CSARTSGRGTGELFF; DNA: TGCAGTGCTAGGACTAGCGGGAGAGGGACCGGGGAGCTGTTTTTT
size: once; V: TRBV13; D: TRBD1; J: TRBJ2-5; CDR3: CASSRLSGQKETQYF; DNA: TGTGCCAGCAGCCGCCTATCGGGACAGAAAGAGACCCAGTACTTC
size: -; V: TRBV7-9; D: -; J: TRBJ1-1; CDR3: CASSVGQYTEAFF; DNA: TGTGCCAGCAGCGTCGGACAGTACACTGAAGCTTTCTTT
size: -; V: TRBV20-1; D: -; J: TRBJ2-1; CDR3: CSATRGGNEQFF; DNA: TGCAGTGCTACCCGGGGTGGGAATGAGCAGTTCTTC
size: -; V: TRBV11-2; D: TRBD1; J: TRBJ2-5; CDR3: CASSWTGVGETQYF; DNA: TGTGCCAGCAGCTGGACAGGGGTAGGGGAGACCCAGTACTTC
size: -; V: TRBV10-3; D: TRBD1; J: TRBJ1-3; CDR3: CAISQGAGTGKFGNTIYF; DNA: TGTGCCATCAGCCAAGGGGCCGGGACAGGGAAGTTTGGAAACACCATATATTTT
size: -; V: TRBV5-8; D: TRBD2; J: TRBJ2-3; CDR3: CASSTGLAGGFSTDTQYF; DNA: TGTGCCAGCAGCACTGGACTAGCGGGGGGCTTTAGCACAGATACGCAGTATTTT
size: few; V: TRBV12-3/TRBV12-4; D: -; J: TRBJ2-3; CDR3: CASSFGTDTQYF; DNA: TGTGCCAGCAGTTTTGGCACAGATACGCAGTATTTT
size: -; V: TRBV7-8; D: -; J: TRBJ2-7; CDR3: CASSLSGTGKYEQYF; DNA: TGTGCCAGCAGCTTATCCGGGACTGGAAAATACGAGCAGTACTTC
size: -; V: TRBV30; D: -; J: TRBJ1-5; CDR3: CAWRGLGTNQPQHF; DNA: TGTGCCTGGAGGGGGTTGGGGACAAATCAGCCCCAGCATTTT
size: -; V: TRBV14; D: TRBD1; J: TRBJ1-2; CDR3: CASSQGSGTASYGYTF; DNA: TGTGCCAGCAGCCAAGGTTCTGGGACAGCCTCCTATGGCTACACCTTC